This T cell receptor beta chain came from a study of PD-L1 blockade in urothelial cancer. In the study overall: Across blood samples, T cells had a median count of approximately 130,000.

Looked up from germline, CDR1 is SGHRS and CDR2 is YFSETQ. J lost 4 bases, V lost 3 bases, and 1 base had no gene match. This CDR3 region has 15 residues. The assay was immunoSEQ multiplex PCR, and TCRdb's table has in-frame clones only and misses some. Here the sample spans about 63,000 clones, roughly 80% being singletons. This clone appeared a single time. The time point denotes: pretreatment peripheral blood. Sample numbers ranged from 1 to 8 per patient, encompassing pretreatment and on-treatment collections. The gene calls are TRBV5-1 and TRBJ2-3; 14 bases are shared with TRBD2. This receptor was identified in an older man with urothelial cancer. Sequenced here: PBMCs, sampled around atezolizumab (anti-PD-L1) treatment. Here the CDR3 reads CASSSGLAGADTQYF. CDR3 sequence (DNA): TGCGCCAGCAGCTCGGGACTAGCGGGAGCAGATACGCAGTATTTT.